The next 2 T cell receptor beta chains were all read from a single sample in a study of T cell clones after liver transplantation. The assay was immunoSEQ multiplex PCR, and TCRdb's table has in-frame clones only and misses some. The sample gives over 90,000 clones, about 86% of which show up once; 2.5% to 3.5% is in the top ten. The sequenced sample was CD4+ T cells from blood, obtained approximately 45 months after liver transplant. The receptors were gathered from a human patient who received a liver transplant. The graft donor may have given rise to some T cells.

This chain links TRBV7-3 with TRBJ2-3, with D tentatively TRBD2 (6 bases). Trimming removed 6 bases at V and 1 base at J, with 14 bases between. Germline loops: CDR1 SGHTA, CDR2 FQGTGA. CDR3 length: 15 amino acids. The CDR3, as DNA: TGTGCCAGCAGTTCCCCACCGGGGGGCACAGATACGCAGTATTTT. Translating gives CASSSPPGGTDTQYF.

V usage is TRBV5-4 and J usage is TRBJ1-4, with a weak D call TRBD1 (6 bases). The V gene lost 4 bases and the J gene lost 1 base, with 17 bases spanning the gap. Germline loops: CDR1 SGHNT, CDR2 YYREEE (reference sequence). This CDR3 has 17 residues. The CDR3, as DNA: TGTGCCAGCAGCCCGGCGGAGGGGGTGAGAACTAATGAAAAACTGTTTTTT. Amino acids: CASSPAEGVRTNEKLFF.